The 8 T cell receptor beta chains given below trace back to one sample, sequenced in a study of cytomegalovirus exposure and HLA in healthy donors. In the PCR, 60 Vbeta and 13 Jbeta primers were used. This table comes from immunoSEQ multiplex PCR, and its TCRdb copy is limited to in-frame clones, with some not included. The table records around 110,000 clones, 55% to 80% of them present only once. Sequenced sample: PBMCs. The origin of the receptors is a woman aged 25 to 39 in good health and CMV-seronegative.

This clone was detected once. This chain joins TRBV7-2 and TRBJ2-3; D is unclear. The V gene's germline CDR1 is SGHTA and CDR2 FQGNSA. The CDR3 extends over 11 amino acids. Trimming stripped 2 bases from V and 6 bases from J, with 3 bases between. The CDR3 is CASSLQDTQYF. For the CDR3, the DNA is TGTGCCAGCAGCTTACAGGATACGCAGTATTTT.

The chain is built from TRBV28 and TRBJ1-5; 7 bases agree with TRBD1. Germline CDR1 reads MDHEN; CDR2 reads SYDVKM. The CDR3 loop spans 16 amino acids. J gave up 4 bases and V 3 bases, and 9 bases lay outside the gene matches. This chain's CDR3 is CASSFPYTGVNQPQHF. The CDR3 DNA reads TGTGCCAGCAGTTTTCCTTATACAGGGGTAAATCAGCCCCAGCATTTT.

The rearrangement joins TRBV6-6 to TRBJ2-3; the match to TRBD2 covers 8 bases. CDR3 length: 15 amino acids. Germline lookup yields CDR1 MNHNY and CDR2 SVGAGI (reference sequence). V was pared by 5 bases and J by 8 bases, with 12 bases of the junction left unmatched. The CDR3 is CASSGREAQRRTQYF. CDR3 nucleotides: TGTGCCAGCAGTGGGCGGGAGGCCCAGAGGCGTACGCAGTATTTT.

This chain connects TRBV6-6 to TRBJ2-1, with 7 bases fitting TRBD1. Germline CDR1 and CDR2: MNHNY and SVGAGI (reference sequence). The CDR3 is 16 residues long. V was pared by 2 bases and J by 6 bases, with 10 bases of the junction left unmatched. The CDR3 spells CASSYPRQGISNEQFF. The CDR3 DNA follows: TGTGCCAGCAGTTACCCCCGACAGGGTATAAGCAATGAGCAGTTCTTC.

This clone appeared a single time. The gene calls are TRBV7-8 and TRBJ2-7; 11 bases map to TRBD2. The CDR3 is 16 residues long. Trimming cost V 3 bases and J 2 bases; bases outside gene matches: 6. Germline V lookup: CDR1 SGHVS, CDR2 FQNEAQ. The chain's CDR3 is CASSFGTSGTTYEQYF. The CDR3 DNA is TGTGCCAGCAGCTTTGGGACTAGCGGCACCACCTACGAGCAGTACTTC.

The CDR3 coding sequence is TGTGCCAGCAGCAAAGGACTAGCGGGAGGGACAGATACGCAGTATTTT. The encoded protein is CASSKGLAGGTDTQYF. The chain couples TRBV4-2 to TRBJ2-3; 15 bases fit TRBD2. Germline V gene data show CDR1 as LGHNA and CDR2 as YNFKEQ. The CDR3 sequence is 16 residues long. The trim removed 5 bases at V and 3 bases at J, leaving 3 bases unmatched.

This clone came up a few times. J is TRBJ1-4 and V is TRBV29-1; unclear D gene. V lost 8 bases and J lost 5, with 9 bases in between. The CDR3 runs to 11 residues. CDR1 and CDR2 from the germline V gene are SQVTM and ANQGSEA. DNA of the CDR3: TGCAGCAGTAGTTACAATGAAAAACTGTTTTTT. This encodes CSSSYNEKLFF. Full variable domain (remainder filled in from reference TRBV29-1 and TRBJ1-4): SAVISQKPSRDICQRGTSLTIQCQVDSQVTMMFWYRQQPGQSLTLIATANQGSEATYESGFVIDKFPISRPNLTFSTLTVSNMSPEDSSIYLCSSSYNEKLFFGSGTQLSVL.

In this sample, this clone turned up a few times. This chain connects TRBV4-2 to TRBJ2-7; TRBD2 agrees at 11 bases. Per germline, CDR1 LGHNA and CDR2 YNFKEQ. The length of the CDR3 is 16 residues. Unmatched junction bases numbered 7, after V lost 3 bases and J lost 3 bases. The CDR3 sequence is CASSHGTSGSIYEQYF. CDR3 sequence (DNA): TGTGCCAGCAGCCACGGGACTAGCGGTTCGATCTACGAGCAGTACTTC.